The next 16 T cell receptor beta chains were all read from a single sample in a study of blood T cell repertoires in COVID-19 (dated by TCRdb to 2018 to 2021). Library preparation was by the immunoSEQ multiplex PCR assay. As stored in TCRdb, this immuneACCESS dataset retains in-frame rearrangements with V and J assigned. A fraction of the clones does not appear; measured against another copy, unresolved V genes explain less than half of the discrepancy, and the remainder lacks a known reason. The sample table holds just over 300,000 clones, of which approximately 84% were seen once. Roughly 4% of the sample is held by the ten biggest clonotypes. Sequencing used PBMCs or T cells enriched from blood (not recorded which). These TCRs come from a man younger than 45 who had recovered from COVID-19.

Here the CDR3 reads CASSRGPPETQYF. The CDR3 nucleotides are TGTGCCAGCAGCAGGGGCCCCCCGGAGACCCAGTACTTC. This rearrangement joins TRBV7-2 to TRBJ2-5, with D possibly being TRBD1 (5 bases). The germline CDR1 and CDR2 sequences are SGHTA and FQGNSA. The V gene lost 5 bases and the J gene lost 5 bases, with 12 bases spanning the gap. The CDR3 has 13 residues.

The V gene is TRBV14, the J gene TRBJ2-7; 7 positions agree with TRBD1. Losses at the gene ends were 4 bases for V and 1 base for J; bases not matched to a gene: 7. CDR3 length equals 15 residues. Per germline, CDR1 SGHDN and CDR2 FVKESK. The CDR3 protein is CASSLYRGPSYEQYF. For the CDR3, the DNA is TGTGCCAGCAGCCTATACAGGGGACCGTCCTACGAGCAGTACTTC.

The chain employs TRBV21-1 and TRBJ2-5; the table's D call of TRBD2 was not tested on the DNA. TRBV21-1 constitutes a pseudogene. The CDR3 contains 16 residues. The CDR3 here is CASSKEGLAGEETQYF. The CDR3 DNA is TGTGCCAGCAGCAAGGAGGGCCTAGCGGGAGAAGAGACCCAGTACTTC.

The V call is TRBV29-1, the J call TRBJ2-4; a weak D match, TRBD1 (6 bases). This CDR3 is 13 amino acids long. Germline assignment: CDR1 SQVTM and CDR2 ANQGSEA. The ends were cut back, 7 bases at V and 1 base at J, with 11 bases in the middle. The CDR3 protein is CSAQGMAKNIQYF. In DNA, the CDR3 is TGCAGCGCTCAGGGGATGGCCAAAAACATTCAGTACTTC.

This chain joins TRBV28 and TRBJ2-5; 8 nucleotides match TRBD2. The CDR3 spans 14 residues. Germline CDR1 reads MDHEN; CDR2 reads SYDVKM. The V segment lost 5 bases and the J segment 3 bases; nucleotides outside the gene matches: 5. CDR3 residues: CASSQSGGEETQYF. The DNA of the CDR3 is TGTGCCAGCAGTCAATCGGGGGGGGAAGAGACCCAGTACTTC.

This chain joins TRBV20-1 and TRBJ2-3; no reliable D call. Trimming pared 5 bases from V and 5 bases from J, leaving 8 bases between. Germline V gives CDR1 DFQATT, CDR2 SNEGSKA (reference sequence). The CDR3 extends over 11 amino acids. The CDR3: CSASLGDTQYF. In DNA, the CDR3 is TGCAGTGCTTCCCTCGGAGATACGCAGTATTTT.

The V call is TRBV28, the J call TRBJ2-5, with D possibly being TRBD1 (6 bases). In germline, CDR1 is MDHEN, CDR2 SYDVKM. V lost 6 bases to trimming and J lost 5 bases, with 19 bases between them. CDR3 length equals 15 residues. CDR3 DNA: TGTGCCAGCAGCTCCCGTTTGGGGGCTCGGGAGACCCAGTACTTC. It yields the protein CASSSRLGARETQYF.

CDR3 DNA sequence: TGTGCCAGCAGTATCCTACCGGGTTCACCCCTCCACTTT. This sequence encodes CASSILPGSPLHF. The rearrangement uses TRBV12-3 or TRBV12-4 and TRBJ1-6; D not resolved. This CDR3 is built from 13 residues. V gave up 5 bases and J gave up 9 bases, with 11 bases separating them.

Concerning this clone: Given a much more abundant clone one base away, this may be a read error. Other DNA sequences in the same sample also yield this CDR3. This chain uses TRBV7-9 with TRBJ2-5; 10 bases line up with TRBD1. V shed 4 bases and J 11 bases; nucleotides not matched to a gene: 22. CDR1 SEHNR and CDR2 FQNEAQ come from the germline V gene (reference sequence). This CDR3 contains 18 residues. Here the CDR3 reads CASSSPRDRGLLLWTQYF. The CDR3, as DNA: TGTGCCAGCAGCTCCCCTCGGGACAGGGGATTATTGTTGTGGACTCAGTACTTC.

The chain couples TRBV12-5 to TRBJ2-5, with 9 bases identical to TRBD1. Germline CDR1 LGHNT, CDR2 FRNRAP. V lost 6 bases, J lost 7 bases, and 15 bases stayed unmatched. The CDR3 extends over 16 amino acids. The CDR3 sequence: CASGPSGTGHIVTQYF. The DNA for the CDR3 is TGTGCTAGTGGCCCCTCCGGGACAGGGCACATTGTGACCCAGTACTTC.

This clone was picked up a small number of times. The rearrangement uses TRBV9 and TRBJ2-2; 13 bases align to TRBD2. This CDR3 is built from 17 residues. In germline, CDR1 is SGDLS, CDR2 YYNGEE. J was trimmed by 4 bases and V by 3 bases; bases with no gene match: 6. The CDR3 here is CASSGGLAGLVTGELFF. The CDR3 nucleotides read TGTGCCAGCAGCGGGGGACTAGCGGGGTTAGTCACCGGGGAGCTGTTTTTT.

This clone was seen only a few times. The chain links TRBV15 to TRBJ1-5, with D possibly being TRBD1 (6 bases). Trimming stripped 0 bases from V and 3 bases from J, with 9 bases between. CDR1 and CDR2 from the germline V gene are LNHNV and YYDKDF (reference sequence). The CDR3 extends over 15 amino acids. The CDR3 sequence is CATSRDGGANQPQHF. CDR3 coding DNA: TGTGCCACCAGCAGAGATGGGGGGGCCAATCAGCCCCAGCATTTT.

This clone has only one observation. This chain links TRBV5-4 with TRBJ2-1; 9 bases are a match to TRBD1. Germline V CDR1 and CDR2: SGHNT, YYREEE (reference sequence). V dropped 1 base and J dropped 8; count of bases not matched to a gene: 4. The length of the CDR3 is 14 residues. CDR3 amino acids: CASSLTGGRDEQFF. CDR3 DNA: TGTGCCAGCAGCTTGACAGGGGGCAGGGATGAGCAGTTCTTC.

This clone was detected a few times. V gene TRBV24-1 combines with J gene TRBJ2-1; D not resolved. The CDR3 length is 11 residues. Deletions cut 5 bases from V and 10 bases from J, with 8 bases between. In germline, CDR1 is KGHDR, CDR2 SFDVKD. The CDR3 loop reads CATSVRAEQFF. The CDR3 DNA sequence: TGTGCCACCAGTGTCCGAGCCGAGCAGTTCTTC.

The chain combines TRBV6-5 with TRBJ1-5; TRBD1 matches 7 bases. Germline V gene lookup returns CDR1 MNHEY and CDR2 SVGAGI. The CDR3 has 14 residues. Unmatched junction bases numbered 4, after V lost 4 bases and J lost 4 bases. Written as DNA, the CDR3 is TGTGCCAGCAGTTCTGGGACAGTTAATCAGCCCCAGCATTTT. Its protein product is CASSSGTVNQPQHF.

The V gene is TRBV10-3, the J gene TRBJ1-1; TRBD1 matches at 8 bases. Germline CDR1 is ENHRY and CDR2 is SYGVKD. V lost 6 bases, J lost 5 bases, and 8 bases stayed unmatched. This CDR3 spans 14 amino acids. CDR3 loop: CAIRTGQGGTEAFF. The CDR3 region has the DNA TGTGCCATCAGGACCGGACAGGGTGGAACTGAAGCTTTCTTT.